A selection of T cell receptor beta chains follows, all from one sample in a study of PD-L1 blockade in urothelial cancer. The table came from immunoSEQ multiplex PCR; TCRdb's copy has only in-frame clones and leaves some out. The sample consists of about 45,000 clones, approximately 88% of them appearing once. The sample in question was PBMCs, obtained around atezolizumab (anti-PD-L1) treatment. The receptors shown here come from a man at least 80 years old with urothelial cancer. Each CDR3 is given with its conserved first and last residue. D genes are given only for firm matches. Clone size is not always given. Where it is, it says once, few, many or a class for expanded clones.

D	size	V	J	CDR3	DNA
NA	NA	TRBV4-1	TRBJ2-7	CASSQGPSTAYEQYF	TGCGCCAGCAGCCAAGGACCTAGCACGGCCTACGAGCAGTACTTC
NA	few	TRBV20-1	TRBJ2-1	CSARGKNEQFF	TGCAGTGCTAGAGGTAAAAATGAGCAGTTCTTC
TRBD2	once	TRBV19	TRBJ2-7	CASSTSGTSGSLYEQYF	TGTGCCAGTAGTACATCCGGGACTAGCGGGAGCCTTTACGAGCAGTACTTC
NA	NA	TRBV11-1	TRBJ1-2	CASSGEGDGYTF	TGTGCCAGCAGCGGTGAAGGGGATGGCTACACCTTC
TRBD1	NA	TRBV14	TRBJ2-7	CASSQDPWTGAYEQYF	TGTGCCAGCAGCCAAGACCCCTGGACAGGTGCCTACGAGCAGTACTTC
TRBD2	NA	TRBV5-1	TRBJ2-2	CASSQGLAGARTGELFF	TGCGCCAGCAGCCAGGGACTAGCGGGAGCGCGGACCGGGGAGCTGTTTTTT
TRBD2	NA	TRBV6-1	TRBJ2-4	CASSEGGRRAKNIQYF	TGTGCCAGCAGTGAAGGCGGGAGGCGTGCCAAAAACATTCAGTACTTC
NA	NA	TRBV7-9	TRBJ2-1	CASSSADTSRRSRGEQFF	TGTGCCAGCAGCTCCGCAGATACTAGCCGGAGAAGTCGGGGTGAGCAGTTCTTC
TRBD2	NA	TRBV2	TRBJ2-3	CASSLGLAGTDTQYF	TGTGCCAGCAGTCTTGGACTAGCGGGAACAGATACGCAGTATTTT
TRBD1	NA	TRBV30	TRBJ2-7	CAWSVPRTGAYEQYF	TGTGCCTGGAGTGTACCCAGGACAGGGGCCTACGAGCAGTACTTC
TRBD2	NA	TRBV7-9	TRBJ2-1	CASSLVLAGVHEQFF	TGTGCCAGCAGCTTAGTCCTAGCGGGAGTTCATGAGCAGTTCTTC
TRBD1	NA	TRBV30	TRBJ1-1	CAWSVSPGQGAITRPNTEAFF	TGTGCCTGGAGTGTATCCCCGGGACAGGGGGCTATAACCCGCCCGAACACTGAAGCTTTCTTT
TRBD2	NA	TRBV27	TRBJ2-1	CATQWREGHNEQFF	TGTGCCACCCAGTGGCGGGAGGGCCACAATGAGCAGTTCTTC
NA	NA	TRBV28	TRBJ1-5	CASSLRLTSNQPQHF	TGTGCCAGCAGTTTACGACTAACTAGCAATCAGCCCCAGCATTTT
NA	NA	TRBV15	TRBJ1-4	CATSRPGQWDEKLFF	TGTGCCACCAGCAGACCGGGACAATGGGATGAAAAACTGTTTTTT
TRBD1	NA	TRBV7-8	TRBJ1-5	CASSFRGTGGAYSNQPQHF	TGTGCCAGCAGCTTCCGAGGGACAGGGGGCGCGTATAGCAATCAGCCCCAGCATTTT
NA	few	TRBV20-1	TRBJ1-1	CSGESGTEAFF	TGCAGTGGGGAGTCGGGAACTGAAGCTTTCTTT
NA	NA	TRBV2	TRBJ2-4	CASENQNIQYF	TGTGCCAGCGAGAACCAAAACATTCAGTACTTC
TRBD1	NA	TRBV11-2	TRBJ1-3	CASSVTGASGNTIYF	TGTGCCAGCAGCGTAACAGGGGCTTCTGGAAACACCATATATTTT
NA	NA	TRBV6-6	TRBJ1-4	CASSYSTTAGEKLFF	TGTGCCAGCAGTTACTCCACGACAGCGGGCGAAAAACTGTTTTTT
NA	NA	TRBV5-8	TRBJ2-1	CASSFSRGYHHEQFF	TGTGCCAGCAGCTTTTCTAGGGGCTATCACCATGAGCAGTTCTTC
NA	NA	TRBV6-1	TRBJ1-5	CASHRRNNQPQHF	TGTGCCAGCCACAGGCGGAACAATCAGCCCCAGCATTTT
TRBD1	NA	TRBV18	TRBJ1-5	CASSPRQGAAQPQHF	TGTGCCAGCTCACCCCGACAGGGGGCTGCTCAGCCCCAGCATTTT
NA	NA	TRBV7-2	TRBJ1-2	CASSRAGGNGYTF	TGTGCCAGCAGCCGTGCGGGGGGGAATGGCTACACCTTC
TRBD2	NA	TRBV19	TRBJ2-7	CASSIRLASHEQYF	TGTGCCAGTAGTATTAGACTAGCGTCCCACGAGCAGTACTTC
TRBD1	NA	TRBV6-1	TRBJ1-5	CASSGTGGNQPQHF	TGTGCCAGCAGTGGGACAGGGGGCAATCAGCCCCAGCATTTT
NA	NA	TRBV29-1	TRBJ2-1	CSVGAPARNEQFF	TGCAGCGTTGGGGCCCCAGCAAGGAATGAGCAGTTCTTC
NA	NA	TRBV6-6	TRBJ2-2	CASRTGGTGELFF	TGTGCCAGCAGGACAGGTGGGACCGGGGAGCTGTTTTTT
TRBD2	NA	TRBV27	TRBJ2-1	CASRFLAGTAYNEQFF	TGTGCCAGCAGATTCTTAGCGGGAACGGCTTACAATGAGCAGTTCTTC
TRBD1	NA	TRBV5-6	TRBJ2-6	CASTARQGTLSGANVLTF	TGTGCCAGCACGGCTAGACAGGGGACCCTGTCTGGGGCCAACGTCCTGACTTTC
NA	NA	TRBV28	TRBJ1-5	CASSQATNHQPQHF	TGTGCCAGCAGTCAGGCAACAAATCATCAGCCCCAGCATTTT
NA	NA	TRBV28	TRBJ2-7	CASSSAGTGVRGYEQYF	TGTGCCAGCAGTTCAGCGGGTACGGGGGTTAGAGGATACGAGCAGTACTTC
TRBD2	NA	TRBV14	TRBJ2-3	CASSHYTLAGGSQYF	TGTGCCAGCAGCCACTACACCCTAGCGGGAGGATCGCAGTATTTT
TRBD2	NA	TRBV7-2	TRBJ2-3	CASSSPGSGNTQYF	TGTGCCAGCAGCTCCCCTGGTAGCGGGAATACGCAGTATTTT
NA	NA	TRBV27	TRBJ2-5	CASSPYLRGETQYF	TGTGCCAGCAGTCCTTACCTAAGGGGGGAGACCCAGTACTTC
TRBD1	NA	TRBV18	TRBJ2-3	CASSLGQVGTDTQYF	TGTGCCAGCTCCCTGGGACAGGTGGGCACAGATACGCAGTATTTT
NA	NA	TRBV28	TRBJ2-2	CASSYPGTNTGELFF	TGTGCCAGCAGCTATCCGGGAACAAACACCGGGGAGCTGTTTTTT
TRBD1	once	TRBV6-6	TRBJ1-2	CASRGTGVAGYTF	TGTGCCAGCAGGGGGACAGGGGTGGCTGGCTACACCTTC
NA	NA	TRBV30	TRBJ2-5	CAWGRNQETQYF	TGTGCCTGGGGTAGAAATCAAGAGACCCAGTACTTC
NA	few	TRBV19	TRBJ1-2	CASSPAFDSLYGYTF	TGTGCCAGTAGTCCAGCCTTCGACAGTCTCTATGGCTACACCTTC
TRBD2	NA	TRBV5-6	TRBJ2-3	CASSLGLAGVADTQYF	TGTGCCAGCAGCCTCGGACTAGCGGGAGTTGCAGATACGCAGTATTTT
TRBD2	NA	TRBV5-4	TRBJ2-1	CASSLVRLAGRSSYNEQFF	TGTGCCAGCAGCTTGGTACGACTAGCGGGACGGAGCTCCTACAATGAGCAGTTCTTC
TRBD1	NA	TRBV9	TRBJ2-5	CASSAGTGPGETQYF	TGTGCCAGCAGCGCCGGGACAGGGCCTGGGGAGACCCAGTACTTC
NA	NA	TRBV6-1	TRBJ1-1	CASNSDRNTEAFF	TGTGCCAGCAATTCGGACAGAAACACTGAAGCTTTCTTT
NA	NA	TRBV10-3	TRBJ2-1	CATEGAGPGPAIEQFF	TGTGCCACCGAGGGGGCGGGACCCGGGCCTGCTATTGAGCAGTTCTTC
TRBD1	NA	TRBV7-2	TRBJ1-5	CASSLGGTAEPQHF	TGTGCCAGCAGCTTAGGGGGGACAGCCGAGCCCCAGCATTTT